Listed below are T cell receptor beta chains from one sample, sequenced in a study of beta chain features in type 1 diabetes. Measured with immunoSEQ multiplex PCR; TCRdb has only the in-frame clones, and not every one. The table shows approximately 100,000 clones, with about 40% occurring only once. Input material: stem cell memory CD4+ T cells from blood. These TCRs come from a woman aged 18-29 years in good health. Each CDR3 is given with its conserved first and last residue. A D gene is named only where the DNA matches it firmly. Where a row states a size, it is once, few, many or the class of an expanded clone; other rows omit it.

TRBV6-5	.	.	TRBJ1-5	CASSYRLGSNQPQHF	TGTGCCAGCTCCTATCGCCTTGGTAGCAATCAGCCCCAGCATTTT
TRBV9	.	few	TRBJ2-1	CASRDSYNEQFF	TGTGCCAGTAGAGACTCCTACAATGAGCAGTTCTTC
TRBV5-4	.	few	TRBJ2-5	CASSPLGATQYF	TGTGCCAGCAGCCCGCTAGGTGCGACCCAGTACTTC
TRBV10-3	TRBD1	.	TRBJ2-1	CAIRDREPYNEQFF	TGTGCCATCAGGGACAGGGAACCTTACAATGAGCAGTTCTTC
TRBV29-1	.	.	TRBJ1-2	CSVEDLDKDYYGYTF	TGCAGCGTTGAAGATCTGGACAAAGACTACTATGGCTACACCTTC
TRBV7-9	TRBD2	few	TRBJ2-3	CASSSSRLAGGTDTQYF	TGTGCCAGCAGCTCAAGCAGACTAGCGGGAGGTACAGATACGCAGTATTTT
TRBV6-5	.	.	TRBJ2-2	CASSYPGTGELFF	TGTGCCAGCAGTTATCCGGGAACCGGGGAGCTGTTTTTT
TRBV7-2	TRBD1	.	TRBJ1-2	CASSDGQGAYGYTF	TGTGCCAGCAGCGATGGACAGGGAGCTTATGGCTACACCTTC
TRBV7-9	.	few	TRBJ2-7	CASSLVSGFAYEQYF	TGTGCCAGCAGCTTAGTTTCCGGTTTTGCCTACGAGCAGTACTTC
TRBV7-3	.	few	TRBJ2-2	CASSLFIYGGKDTGELFF	TGTGCCAGCAGCTTATTCATATACGGCGGGAAGGACACCGGGGAGCTGTTTTTT
TRBV19	.	.	TRBJ1-5	CASSLPGLAQPQHF	TGTGCCAGTAGTCTCCCCGGCCTAGCTCAGCCCCAGCATTTT
TRBV18	TRBD1	.	TRBJ2-4	CASSLSPDRAKNIQYF	TGTGCCAGCTCACTATCACCGGACAGGGCCAAAAACATTCAGTACTTC
TRBV7-8	.	few	TRBJ2-6	CASSWDTGANVLTF	TGTGCCAGCAGCTGGGACACTGGGGCCAACGTCCTGACTTTC
TRBV7-9	TRBD1	few	TRBJ1-1	CASSLGDRNTEAFF	TGTGCCAGCAGCTTAGGGGACAGGAACACTGAAGCTTTCTTT
TRBV5-1	.	.	TRBJ2-5	CASSFPGAETQYF	TGCGCCAGCAGCTTTCCAGGGGCAGAGACCCAGTACTTC
TRBV9	.	.	TRBJ1-3	CASSVRGSRDTIYF	TGTGCCAGCAGCGTGCGGGGGAGTCGGGACACCATATATTTT
TRBV13	TRBD1	few	TRBJ1-1	CASSLRDRTPNTEAFF	TGTGCCAGCAGCCTCCGGGACAGGACCCCGAACACTGAAGCTTTCTTT
TRBV6-5	.	.	TRBJ1-1	CATSQASEAFF	TGTGCCACCTCACAGGCCTCTGAAGCTTTCTTT
TRBV6-6	TRBD1	.	TRBJ2-1	CAIGQTGWGNEQFF	TGTGCCATTGGCCAGACAGGGTGGGGCAATGAGCAGTTCTTC
TRBV18	TRBD1	.	TRBJ1-2	CASSLTTGASTNYGYTF	TGTGCCAGCTCACTAACGACAGGGGCAAGTACTAACTATGGCTACACCTTC
TRBV23-1	.	many	TRBJ2-1	CASSQEGDNEQFF	TGCGCCAGCAGTCAAGAGGGGGACAATGAGCAGTTCTTC
TRBV28	TRBD1	few	TRBJ1-5	CASSLFSTGIGRNQPQHF	TGTGCCAGCAGTTTATTCTCGACAGGGATCGGTCGCAATCAGCCCCAGCATTTT
TRBV30	.	once	TRBJ2-7	CAWSMASYEQYF	TGTGCCTGGAGCATGGCTTCCTACGAGCAGTACTTC
TRBV28	.	.	TRBJ2-1	CASSYHGTYEFNEQFF	TGTGCCAGCAGTTACCACGGGACTTATGAGTTCAATGAGCAGTTCTTC
TRBV2	.	.	TRBJ2-3	CASSLDTDTQYF	TGTGCCAGCAGTTTAGACACAGATACGCAGTATTTT
TRBV7-9	.	few	TRBJ2-3	CASSQRARLGDTQYF	TGTGCCAGCAGCCAGCGGGCCCGACTGGGAGATACGCAGTATTTT
TRBV18	TRBD2	.	TRBJ2-5	CASSPLADQETQYF	TGTGCCAGCTCACCGCTAGCGGACCAAGAGACCCAGTACTTC
TRBV18	TRBD1	.	TRBJ1-1	CASSQQGSLNTEAFF	TGTGCCAGCTCTCAACAGGGGTCCCTGAACACTGAAGCTTTCTTT
TRBV5-4	.	few	TRBJ1-1	CASSSVPRDTEAFF	TGTGCCAGCAGCTCTGTCCCCAGGGACACTGAAGCTTTCTTT
TRBV15	.	.	TRBJ1-2	CATSRARGADYGYTF	TGTGCCACCAGCAGAGCTCGGGGGGCTGACTATGGCTACACCTTC
TRBV28	TRBD2	.	TRBJ2-4	CASSGTSGRFRAKNIQYF	TGTGCCAGCTCGGGGACTAGCGGGAGGTTTCGGGCCAAAAACATTCAGTACTTC